The 17 T cell receptor beta chains below come from one sample, sequenced in a study of shared clonotypes between healthy human individuals. The protocol was immunoSEQ multiplex PCR, while the TCRdb copy is restricted to in-frame clones and leaves out a portion. Counted here are some 2,000,000 clones, 95% occurring once; the ten biggest clones make up 0.13%. Sequencing input: naive CD4+ T cells sorted from blood. Subset of the sample: CD45RA+ positively selected. These receptor sequences come from a man younger than 35 in good health.

This chain joins TRBV6-5 and TRBJ2-7; the match to TRBD1 covers 9 bases. CDR3 length equals 14 residues. The J segment lost 3 bases and the V segment lost 7 bases, leaving 7 bases of the junction unmatched. The V gene's germline CDR1 is MNHEY and CDR2 SVGAGI. CDR3 region: CASKRDREIYEQYF. As DNA, the CDR3 is TGTGCCAGCAAGAGGGACAGGGAGATCTACGAGCAGTACTTC.

The chain has TRBV19 and TRBJ2-7, with 7 nucleotides matching TRBD1. The CDR3 runs 13 residues. Germline CDR1 LNHDA, CDR2 SQIVND (reference sequence). V was pared by 6 bases and J by 5 bases, with 7 bases of the junction left unmatched. The chain's CDR3 is CASRPSQGHEQYF. The CDR3 DNA follows: TGTGCCAGTAGACCATCACAGGGGCACGAGCAGTACTTC.

The chain couples TRBV5-1 to TRBJ2-7; TRBD2 agrees at 9 bases. Germline V CDR1 and CDR2: SGHRS, YFSETQ. V shed 4 bases and J 5 bases; nucleotides not matched to a gene: 10. CDR3 size: 15 residues. The CDR3 spells CASSQLSGRAHEQYF. The DNA for the CDR3 is TGCGCCAGCAGCCAACTTAGCGGGAGAGCGCACGAGCAGTACTTC. Full variable domain (rest looked up from reference TRBV5-1 and TRBJ2-7): KAGVTQTPRYLIKTRGQQVTLSCSPISGHRSVSWYQQTPGQGLQFLFEYFSETQRNKGNFPGRFSGRQFSNSRSEMNVSTLELGDSALYLCASSQLSGRAHEQYFGPGTRLTVT.

The gene calls are TRBV7-2 and TRBJ2-7; 10 bases are a match to TRBD1. The J segment lost 3 bases and the V segment lost 5 bases, leaving 4 bases of the junction unmatched. The length of the CDR3 is 14 residues. CDR1 and CDR2 from the germline V gene are SGHTA and FQGNSA. This CDR3 is CASSLWTGGYEQYF. The CDR3 nucleotides are TGTGCCAGCAGCCTTTGGACAGGGGGCTACGAGCAGTACTTC.

The chain uses TRBV29-1 and TRBJ1-2, with 7 bases aligning to TRBD1. The V segment lost 6 bases and the J segment 3 bases; nucleotides outside the gene matches: 10. The CDR3 runs 14 residues. Germline V CDR1 and CDR2: SQVTM, ANQGSEA. The CDR3 nucleotides read TGCAGCGTCCAAAGAACAGGGGCCGACTATGGCTACACCTTC. It encodes CSVQRTGADYGYTF. Together with reference TRBV29-1 and TRBJ1-2, the CDR3 gives the full variable domain: SAVISQKPSRDICQRGTSLTIQCQVDSQVTMMFWYRQQPGQSLTLIATANQGSEATYESGFVIDKFPISRPNLTFSTLTVSNMSPEDSSIYLCSVQRTGADYGYTFGSGTRLTVV.

The gene calls are TRBV4-1 and TRBJ1-2; possibly TRBD1 for D (5 bases). The CDR3 runs to 13 residues. Trimming took off 1 base at V and 5 bases at J, with 8 bases between the two ends. CDR1 and CDR2 from the germline V gene are MGHRA and YSYEKL. The DNA of the CDR3 is TGCGCCAGCAGCCAAGGGGCAGGGTATGGCTACACCTTC. This sequence encodes CASSQGAGYGYTF.

The chain is built from TRBV9 and TRBJ1-6; D gene ambiguous. Per the germline V gene, CDR1 is SGDLS and CDR2 is YYNGEE. Trimming pared 4 bases from V and 6 bases from J, leaving 5 bases between. The CDR3 has 12 residues. The CDR3 sequence is CASSTTNSPLHF. CDR3 DNA sequence: TGTGCCAGCAGCACCACTAATTCACCCCTCCACTTT.

The V gene is TRBV2, the J gene TRBJ1-2; 9 bases are a match to TRBD1. CDR3 length: 16 residues. Germline trimming cut 3 bases from V and 5 bases from J; bases unmatched to any gene: 10. CDR1 SNHLY and CDR2 FYNNEI come from the germline V gene. The CDR3 bases are TGTGCCAGCAGTGACGCTACCGGGACAGGGAGGTATGGCTACACCTTC. It is translated as CASSDATGTGRYGYTF.

This clone was recorded many times. V usage is TRBV29-1 and J usage is TRBJ2-7; TRBD1 matches at 12 bases. The CDR3 covers 13 residues. Trimming cost V 7 bases and J 3 bases; bases outside gene matches: 4. The V gene's germline CDR1 is SQVTM and CDR2 ANQGSEA. CDR3 residues: CSAGDRGHYEQYF. The DNA for the CDR3 is TGCAGCGCCGGGGACAGGGGGCACTACGAGCAGTACTTC.

The chain carries TRBV5-4 and TRBJ1-1; 7 bases agree with TRBD1. Germline CDR1 is SGHNT and CDR2 is YYREEE (reference sequence). The CDR3 contains 16 residues. V lost 6 bases and J lost 0; bases outside the gene matches: 11. Here the CDR3 reads CASKKKDRPMNTEAFF. In DNA, the CDR3 is TGTGCCAGCAAAAAGAAGGACAGGCCTATGAACACTGAAGCTTTCTTT.

The rearrangement uses TRBV27 and TRBJ1-2, with TRBD1 identical over 10 bases. CDR1 is MNHEY, CDR2 SMNVEV, per germline (reference sequence). Trimming took 0 bases from V and 1 from J; bases not matched to a gene: 2. The CDR3 sequence is 16 residues long. The DNA of the CDR3 is TGTGCCAGCAGTTTATCCGGGACAGGGGTTAACTATGGCTACACCTTC. Protein sequence: CASSLSGTGVNYGYTF.

The chain recombines TRBV7-6 with TRBJ1-1; D gene ambiguous. The CDR3 spans 15 residues. Trimming removed 1 base at V and 4 bases at J, with 13 bases between. Germline V gene sequence: CDR1 SGHVS, CDR2 FNYEAQ. In DNA, the CDR3 is TGTGCCAGCAGCTTAGGTCAGTGGGGAGGCACTGAAGCTTTCTTT. This encodes CASSLGQWGGTEAFF. Full variable domain (rest looked up from reference TRBV7-6 and TRBJ1-1): GAGVSQSPRYKVTKRGQDVALRCDPISGHVSLYWYRQALGQGPEFLTYFNYEAQQDKSGLPNDRFSAERPEGSISTLTIQRTEQRDSAMYRCASSLGQWGGTEAFFGQGTRLTVV.

The V and J genes are TRBV11-2 and TRBJ2-5; weak D call: TRBD2 (6 bases). This CDR3 spans 13 amino acids. V shed 7 bases and J shed 1 base, with 10 bases lying between them. Looked up from germline, CDR1 is SGHAT and CDR2 is FQNNGV. The CDR3, as DNA: TGTGCCAGCACCGCGGGAATCCAAGAGACCCAGTACTTC. Amino acids: CASTAGIQETQYF.

J is TRBJ2-1 and V is TRBV9; D is ambiguous. This CDR3 is 14 amino acids long. V was trimmed by 1 base and J by 4 bases, leaving 9 bases between them. The V gene's germline CDR1 is SGDLS and CDR2 YYNGEE. The CDR3, as DNA: TGTGCCAGCAGCGTAACTCCCTCATACAATGAGCAGTTCTTC. Residues: CASSVTPSYNEQFF. Looking up the rest from reference TRBV9 and TRBJ2-1 gives the full variable domain: DSGVTQTPKHLITATGQRVTLRCSPRSGDLSVYWYQQSLDQGLQFLIQYYNGEERAKGNILERFSAQQFPDLHSELNLSSLELGDSALYFCASSVTPSYNEQFFGPGTRLTVL.

The rearrangement uses TRBV6-6 and TRBJ1-2, with 7 positions matching TRBD1. This CDR3 region has 16 residues. Germline assignment: CDR1 MNHNY and CDR2 SVGAGI (reference sequence). V dropped 0 bases and J dropped 0; count of bases not matched to a gene: 4. For the CDR3, the DNA is TGTGCCAGCAGTTACTCCGACAGGGTTTCTAACTATGGCTACACCTTC. Its translation is CASSYSDRVSNYGYTF.

With respect to this clone: Given a much more abundant clone one base away, this may be a read error. CDR3 nucleotides: TGTGCCAGCAGCTTAAGGGAAAATCAGCCCCAGCATTTT. As protein: CASSLRENQPQHF. The chain uses TRBV7-8 and TRBJ1-5; D unclear. CDR1 and CDR2 from the germline V gene are SGHVS and FQNEAQ. The CDR3 runs 13 residues. Between the trimmed V and J ends, which lost 2 bases and 4 bases, there was a span of 6 bases.

V usage is TRBV28 and J usage is TRBJ1-2, with D hard to call. Trimming shortened V by 6 bases and J by 7 bases, and 9 bases separated the two germline ends. From germline, CDR1 is MDHEN and CDR2 SYDVKM. This CDR3 is built from 11 residues. Here the CDR3 DNA reads TGTGCCAGCAGCGGAGGGCGTGGCTACACCTTC. The encoded protein is CASSGGRGYTF.